The 15 T cell receptor beta chains below were found in one sample sequenced in a study of shared clonotypes between healthy human individuals (dated by TCRdb to about 2020). Libraries were prepared through the immunoSEQ multiplex PCR assay. The table was pulled from immuneACCESS by TCRdb, which kept in-frame rearrangements only. Such tables lose some clones; where checked, under half of the loss comes from unresolved V genes, and the rest has no known cause. The sample has approximately 1.4 million clones on record, about 98% of them singletons. The ten top clones hold 0.4% to 0.45% of the sample. The sample taken for sequencing was naive CD4+ T cells sorted from blood. This specimen's cell subset or site label, per the study, means: CD45RA+ positively selected. These TCRs come from a man younger than 45 in good health.

This clone was recorded only once. The V gene is TRBV5-1, the J gene TRBJ2-7; unclear D gene. CDR1 is SGHRS and CDR2 is YFSETQ in the germline V gene. Between the trimmed V and J ends, which lost 4 bases and 2 bases, there was a span of 10 bases. CDR3 length: 13 residues. CDR3 in amino acids: CASSIDKPYEQYF. CDR3 nucleotides: TGCGCCAGCAGCATCGACAAGCCCTACGAGCAGTACTTC.

The V call is TRBV9, the J call TRBJ1-1; D unresolved. Germline lookup yields CDR1 SGDLS and CDR2 YYNGEE. The germline V and J ends were trimmed by 3 bases and 2 bases, with 8 bases remaining between them. The CDR3 loop spans 13 amino acids. CDR3 sequence reads: CASSDGVNTEAFF. CDR3 nucleotide sequence: TGTGCCAGCAGCGACGGGGTAAACACTGAAGCTTTCTTT.

The J gene is TRBJ2-7, the V gene TRBV10-1, with 7 bases identical to TRBD2. The V and J ends lost 8 bases and 6 bases, in that order; junction bases with no gene match: 10. Germline V gives CDR1 WNHNN, CDR2 SYGVQD (reference sequence). The CDR3 has 13 amino acids. For the CDR3, the DNA is TGCGCCAGCGGACGACTAGCTTCAGTCGAGCAGTACTTC. It yields the protein CASGRLASVEQYF.

The rearrangement joins TRBV14 to TRBJ2-2; 8 positions agree with TRBD2. CDR3 length: 17 amino acids. The junction had 10 bases not matched to a gene; V was cut back by 4 bases and J by 3 bases. The germline CDR1 and CDR2 sequences are SGHDN and FVKESK. The CDR3 region is CASSRRLARPYTGELFF. The CDR3 DNA reads TGTGCCAGCAGCCGTAGACTAGCGAGACCATACACCGGGGAGCTGTTTTTT.

This chain uses TRBV7-3 with TRBJ2-3, with 11 bases identical to TRBD2. This CDR3 has 20 amino acids. The V gene's germline CDR1 is SGHTA and CDR2 FQGTGA. With 5 bases clipped from V and 5 bases from J, the junction kept 21 bases outside the gene matches. The CDR3 region has the DNA TGTGCCAGCAGCCCTATGGGCCGGGGTAGCGGGAGGGCTGGTGGAGATACGCAGTATTTT. It is translated as CASSPMGRGSGRAGGDTQYF.

This clone was counted a single time. The rearrangement joins TRBV6-6 to TRBJ1-2; perhaps TRBD1 as D (6 bases). This CDR3 has 16 residues. Trimming took 3 bases from V and 3 from J, leaving 17 bases between them. CDR1 and CDR2 (germline): MNHNY, SVGAGI (reference sequence). The DNA for the CDR3 is TGTGCCAGCAGTTATTCCCCAAGGGGGGGGGACTATGGCTACACCTTC. It specifies CASSYSPRGGDYGYTF.

The chain is built from TRBV11-3 and TRBJ2-1; D might be TRBD2 (6 bases). This CDR3 has 16 amino acids. With 2 bases removed from V and 0 bases from J, the gap between germline ends came to 11 bases. The germline CDR1 and CDR2 sequences are SGHNT and YENEEA. The CDR3 is CASSLFGGSSYNEQFF. The CDR3 DNA follows: TGTGCCAGCAGCTTATTTGGGGGGAGCTCCTACAATGAGCAGTTCTTC. Filled out from reference TRBV11-3 and TRBJ2-1, the complete variable domain reads EAGVVQSPRYKIIEKKQPVAFWCNPISGHNTLYWYLQNLGQGPELLIRYENEEAVDDSQLPKDRFSAERLKGVDSTLKIQPAELGDSAVYLCASSLFGGSSYNEQFFGPGTRLTVL.

The V and J genes are TRBV5-1 and TRBJ2-1; TRBD2 matches 9 bases. There are 15 residues in the CDR3. The trim removed 4 bases at V and 4 bases at J, leaving 6 bases unmatched. Germline CDR1 reads SGHRS; CDR2 reads YFSETQ. CDR3 region: CASSATSGEYNEQFF. In nucleotides, the CDR3 is TGCGCCAGCAGCGCGACTAGCGGAGAATACAATGAGCAGTTCTTC.

V usage is TRBV11-2 and J usage is TRBJ1-2; D call uncertain. CDR3 size: 14 residues. V shed 4 bases and J shed 8 bases, with 17 bases lying between them. The germline CDR1 and CDR2 sequences are SGHAT and FQNNGV. The CDR3 here is CASSSLTLFLGYTF. The CDR3, as DNA: TGTGCCAGCAGCTCACTAACCTTGTTTTTAGGCTACACCTTC.

This clone has just one count. V gene TRBV23-1 combines with J gene TRBJ2-5; 7 nucleotides match TRBD1. TRBV23-1 is an open reading frame, and its role is uncertain. The CDR3 runs 14 residues. J was trimmed by 5 bases and V by 7 bases; bases with no gene match: 10. DNA for the CDR3: TGCGCCAGCATCACATTACAGGGGCCTGAGACCCAGTACTTC. It codes for CASITLQGPETQYF.

The V and J genes are TRBV7-9 and TRBJ1-2; possibly TRBD1 for D (5 bases). Germline V lookup: CDR1 SEHNR, CDR2 FQNEAQ (reference sequence). This CDR3 spans 13 amino acids. Trimming shortened V by 1 base and J by 6 bases, and 9 bases separated the two germline ends. The CDR3 region has the DNA TGTGCCAGCAGCTTAGAGGGGTCAAATGGCTACACCTTC. Translating gives CASSLEGSNGYTF.

The sample holds one count of this clone. The gene calls are TRBV10-2 and TRBJ2-7, with 8 bases lining up with TRBD2. The CDR3 contains 14 residues. V lost 8 bases and J lost 2; bases outside the gene matches: 8. CDR1 and CDR2 from the germline V gene are WSHSY and SAAADI. DNA of the CDR3: TGCGCCAGCCTACGGGCGGGAGGTCCCTACGAGCAGTACTTC. Residues: CASLRAGGPYEQYF.

CDR3 sequence: CASSLTGPTGELFF. Written as DNA, the CDR3 is TGTGCCAGCAGCTTAACAGGTCCCACCGGGGAGCTGTTTTTT. The gene calls are TRBV5-5 and TRBJ2-2; possible D gene TRBD1, 5 bases. V was clipped by 2 bases and J by 4 bases, with 9 bases between them. Germline V gives CDR1 SGHKS, CDR2 YYEKEE (reference sequence). The CDR3 is made up of 14 amino acids. Full variable domain (remainder filled in from reference TRBV5-5 and TRBJ2-2): DAGVTQSPTHLIKTRGQQVTLRCSPISGHKSVSWYQQVLGQGPQFIFQYYEKEERGRGNFPDRFSARQFPNYSSELNVNALLLGDSALYLCASSLTGPTGELFFGEGSRLTVL.

The chain recombines TRBV9 with TRBJ2-1, with 7 bases aligning to TRBD2. Germline V CDR1 and CDR2: SGDLS, YYNGEE. The CDR3 runs 16 residues. Losses at the gene ends were 0 bases for V and 3 bases for J; bases not matched to a gene: 6. CDR3 nucleotides: TGTGCCAGCAGCGTAGATGGCGGGAGTTTCTACAATGAGCAGTTCTTC. As protein: CASSVDGGSFYNEQFF.

The chain is built from TRBV2 and TRBJ2-5; D not resolved. Germline V gene sequence: CDR1 SNHLY, CDR2 FYNNEI. This CDR3 comprises 12 residues. The germline V and J ends were trimmed by 7 bases and 2 bases, with 8 bases remaining between them. CDR3 coding DNA: TGTGCCAGCAAGGGCCAGCAAGAGACCCAGTACTTC. Protein: CASKGQQETQYF.